These T cell receptor beta chains were read from a single sample in a study of blood T cell repertoires in COVID-19. The data were produced by immunoSEQ multiplex PCR, yet TCRdb's version contains in-frame clones alone and is incomplete. Among a few hundred thousand clones listed, over 75% were seen once. The sample taken for sequencing was PBMCs or T cells enriched from blood (not recorded which). The source of these receptors is a woman aged 40 to 50 who had recovered from COVID-19. The CDR3 runs from the conserved cysteine through the conserved F or W. D genes are given only for firm matches. Rows may omit the clone size; those that give it use once, few, many or a size class.

CDR3 protein: CASSLSGGFTEAFF; CDR3 DNA: TGTGCCAGCTCACTCTCAGGGGGCTTCACTGAAGCTTTCTTT; CDR3 length: 14; V gene: TRBV18; J gene: TRBJ1-1; clone size: -; D gene: TRBD1
CDR3 protein: CASSNSGGRTLSGANVLTF; CDR3 DNA: TGCGCCAGCAGCAATAGCGGGGGACGGACTCTCTCTGGGGCCAACGTCCTGACTTTC; CDR3 length: 19; V gene: TRBV5-1; J gene: TRBJ2-6; clone size: -; D gene: TRBD2
CDR3 protein: CASSSTGVALEQYF; CDR3 DNA: TGTGCCAGCAGTTCTACAGGGGTGGCTCTCGAGCAGTACTTC; CDR3 length: 14; V gene: TRBV27; J gene: TRBJ2-7; clone size: -; D gene: TRBD1
CDR3 protein: CASSQTGTYNEQFF; CDR3 DNA: TGTGCCAGCAGCCAGACAGGAACCTACAATGAGCAGTTCTTC; CDR3 length: 14; V gene: TRBV7-3; J gene: TRBJ2-1; clone size: once; D gene: -
CDR3 protein: CASSAAAAYNSPLHF; CDR3 DNA: TGTGCCAGCAGCGCGGCGGCAGCTTATAATTCACCCCTCCACTTT; CDR3 length: 15; V gene: TRBV28; J gene: TRBJ1-6; clone size: -; D gene: -
CDR3 protein: CASKVEFTNTEAFF; CDR3 DNA: TGCGCCAGCAAGGTGGAGTTTACGAACACTGAAGCTTTCTTT; CDR3 length: 14; V gene: TRBV5-1; J gene: TRBJ1-1; clone size: once; D gene: -
CDR3 protein: CASSMREYEQFF; CDR3 DNA: TGTGCCAGCAGTATGAGGGAGTATGAGCAGTTCTTC; CDR3 length: 12; V gene: TRBV25-1; J gene: TRBJ2-1; clone size: -; D gene: -
CDR3 protein: CAWGPGSADTEAFF; CDR3 DNA: TGTGCCTGGGGCCCGGGTTCAGCGGACACTGAAGCTTTCTTT; CDR3 length: 14; V gene: TRBV30; J gene: TRBJ1-1; clone size: -; D gene: -
CDR3 protein: CASSPRGGLISGNTIYF; CDR3 DNA: TGTGCCAGCAGCCCCCGGGGAGGTCTTATCTCTGGAAACACCATATATTTT; CDR3 length: 17; V gene: TRBV7-2; J gene: TRBJ1-3; clone size: -; D gene: -
CDR3 protein: CASSLGASGAETQYF; CDR3 DNA: TGTGCCAGCAGCTTGGGGGCTAGCGGGGCGGAGACCCAGTACTTC; CDR3 length: 15; V gene: TRBV5-8; J gene: TRBJ2-5; clone size: -; D gene: TRBD2
CDR3 protein: CASSEPRDFSYEQYF; CDR3 DNA: TGTGCCAGCAGTGAACCCCGGGACTTCTCCTACGAGCAGTACTTC; CDR3 length: 15; V gene: TRBV2; J gene: TRBJ2-7; clone size: -; D gene: -
CDR3 protein: CASSLAGEGLGQPQHF; CDR3 DNA: TGTGCCAGCAGCCTCGCAGGGGAGGGGTTGGGTCAGCCCCAGCATTTT; CDR3 length: 16; V gene: TRBV7-9; J gene: TRBJ1-5; clone size: -; D gene: -
CDR3 protein: CASGGQAPYNEQFF; CDR3 DNA: TGTGCCAGCGGGGGACAGGCTCCCTACAATGAGCAGTTCTTC; CDR3 length: 14; V gene: TRBV6-5; J gene: TRBJ2-1; clone size: -; D gene: TRBD1
CDR3 protein: CASSPEGGGVRYEQYF; CDR3 DNA: TGCGCCAGCAGCCCTGAAGGTGGAGGGGTTAGGTACGAGCAGTACTTC; CDR3 length: 16; V gene: TRBV10-2; J gene: TRBJ2-7; clone size: -; D gene: -